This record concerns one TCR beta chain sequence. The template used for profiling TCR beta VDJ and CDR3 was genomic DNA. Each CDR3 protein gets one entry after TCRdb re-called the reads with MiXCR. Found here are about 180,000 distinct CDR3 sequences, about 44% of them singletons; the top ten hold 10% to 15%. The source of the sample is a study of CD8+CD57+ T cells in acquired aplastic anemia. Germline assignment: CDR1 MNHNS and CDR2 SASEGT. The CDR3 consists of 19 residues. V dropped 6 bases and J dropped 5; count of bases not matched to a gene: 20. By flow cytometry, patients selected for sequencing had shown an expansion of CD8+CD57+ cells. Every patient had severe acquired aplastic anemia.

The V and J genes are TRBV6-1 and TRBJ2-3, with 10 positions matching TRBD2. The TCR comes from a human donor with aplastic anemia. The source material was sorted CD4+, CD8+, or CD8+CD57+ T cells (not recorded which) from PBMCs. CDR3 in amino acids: CASRRYPGLATGERDTQYF. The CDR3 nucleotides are TGTGCCAGCAGGAGATATCCGGGACTAGCGACTGGGGAGAGAGATACGCAGTATTTT.